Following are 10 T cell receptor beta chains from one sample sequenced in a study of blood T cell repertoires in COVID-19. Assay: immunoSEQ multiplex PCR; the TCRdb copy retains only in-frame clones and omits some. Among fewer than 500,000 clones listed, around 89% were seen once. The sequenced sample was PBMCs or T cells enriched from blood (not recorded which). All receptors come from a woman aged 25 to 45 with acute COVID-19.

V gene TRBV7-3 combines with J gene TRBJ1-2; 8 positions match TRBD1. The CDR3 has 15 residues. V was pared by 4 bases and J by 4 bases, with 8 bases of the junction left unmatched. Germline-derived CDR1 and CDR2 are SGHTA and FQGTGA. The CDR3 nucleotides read TGTGCCAGCAGCTCCGCAGGGGGCCCCACCTATGGCTACACCTTC. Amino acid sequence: CASSSAGGPTYGYTF.

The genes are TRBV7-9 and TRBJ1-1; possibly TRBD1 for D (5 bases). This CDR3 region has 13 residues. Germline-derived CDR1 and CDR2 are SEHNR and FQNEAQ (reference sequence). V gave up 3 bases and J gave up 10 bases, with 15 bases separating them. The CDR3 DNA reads TGTGCCAGCAGCTTTAGGGAGGGGCCGCGAGCTTTCTTT. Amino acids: CASSFREGPRAFF.

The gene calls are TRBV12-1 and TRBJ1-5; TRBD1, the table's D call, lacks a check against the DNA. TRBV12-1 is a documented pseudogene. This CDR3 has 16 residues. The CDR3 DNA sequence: TGTGCCAGCAGCTTTTCCCGCCAGCAGGGCAATCAGCCCCAGCATTTT. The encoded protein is CASSFSRQQGNQPQHF.

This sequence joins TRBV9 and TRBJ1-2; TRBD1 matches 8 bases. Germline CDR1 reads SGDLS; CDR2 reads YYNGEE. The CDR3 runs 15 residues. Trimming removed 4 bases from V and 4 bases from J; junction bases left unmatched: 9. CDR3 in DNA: TGTGCCAGCAGCCCAGGGGACAGGCGCCTCTATGGCTACACCTTC. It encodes CASSPGDRRLYGYTF. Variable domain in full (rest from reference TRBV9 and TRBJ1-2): DSGVTQTPKHLITATGQRVTLRCSPRSGDLSVYWYQQSLDQGLQFLIQYYNGEERAKGNILERFSAQQFPDLHSELNLSSLELGDSALYFCASSPGDRRLYGYTFGSGTRLTVV.

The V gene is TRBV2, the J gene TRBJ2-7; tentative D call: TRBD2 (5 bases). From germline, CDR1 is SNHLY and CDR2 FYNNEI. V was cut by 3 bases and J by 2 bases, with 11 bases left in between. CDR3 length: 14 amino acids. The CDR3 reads CASSEEVVAYEQYF. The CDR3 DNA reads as TGTGCCAGCAGTGAGGAGGTGGTCGCCTACGAGCAGTACTTC.

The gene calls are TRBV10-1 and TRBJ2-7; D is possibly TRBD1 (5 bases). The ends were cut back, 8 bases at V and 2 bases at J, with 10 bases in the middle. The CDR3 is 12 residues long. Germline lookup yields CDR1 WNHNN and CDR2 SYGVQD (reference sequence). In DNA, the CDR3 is TGCGCCAGCGGGGCAGGGCCCTACGAGCAGTACTTC. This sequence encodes CASGAGPYEQYF.

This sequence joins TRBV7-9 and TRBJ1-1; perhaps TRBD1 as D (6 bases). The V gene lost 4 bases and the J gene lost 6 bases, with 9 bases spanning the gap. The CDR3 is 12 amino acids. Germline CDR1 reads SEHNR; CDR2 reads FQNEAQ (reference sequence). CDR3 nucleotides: TGTGCCAGCAGCTCCTCAGGGGCTGAAGCTTTCTTT. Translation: CASSSSGAEAFF.

In DNA form, the CDR3 reads TGTGCCACACAGCCAGGGGCGGGCGAGCAGTACTTC. This encodes CATQPGAGEQYF. The rearrangement links TRBV6-5 to TRBJ2-7, with D possibly being TRBD1 (6 bases). CDR3 length: 12 residues. With 10 bases removed from V and 6 bases from J, the gap between germline ends came to 16 bases. Germline V gene lookup returns CDR1 MNHEY and CDR2 SVGAGI.

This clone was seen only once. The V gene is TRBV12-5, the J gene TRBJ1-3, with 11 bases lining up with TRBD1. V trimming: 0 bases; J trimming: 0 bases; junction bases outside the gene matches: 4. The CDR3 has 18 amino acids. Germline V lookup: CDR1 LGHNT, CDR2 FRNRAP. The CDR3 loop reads CASGLVGQGALSGNTIYF. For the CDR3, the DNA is TGTGCTAGTGGTTTGGTTGGACAGGGGGCCCTCTCTGGAAACACCATATATTTT.

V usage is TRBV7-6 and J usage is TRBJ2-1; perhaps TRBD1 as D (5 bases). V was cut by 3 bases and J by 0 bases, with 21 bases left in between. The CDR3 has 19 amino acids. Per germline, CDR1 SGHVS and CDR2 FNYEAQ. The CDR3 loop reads CASSFETGTTLSSYNEQFF. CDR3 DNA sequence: TGTGCCAGCAGCTTTGAAACAGGCACGACCCTGAGCTCCTACAATGAGCAGTTCTTC.